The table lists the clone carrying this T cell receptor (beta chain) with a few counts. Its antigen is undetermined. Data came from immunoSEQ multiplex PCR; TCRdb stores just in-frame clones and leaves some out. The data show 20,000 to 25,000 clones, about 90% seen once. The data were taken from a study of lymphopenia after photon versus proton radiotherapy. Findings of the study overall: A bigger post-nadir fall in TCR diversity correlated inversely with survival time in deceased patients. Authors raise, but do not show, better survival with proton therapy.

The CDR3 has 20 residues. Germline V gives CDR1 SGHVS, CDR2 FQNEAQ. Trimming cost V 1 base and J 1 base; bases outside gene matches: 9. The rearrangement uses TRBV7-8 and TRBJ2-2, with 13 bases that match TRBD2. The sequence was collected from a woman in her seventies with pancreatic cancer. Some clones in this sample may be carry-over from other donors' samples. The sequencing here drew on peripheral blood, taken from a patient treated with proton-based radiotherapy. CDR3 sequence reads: CASSLGGWTSGGLNTGELFF. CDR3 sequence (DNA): TGTGCCAGCAGCTTAGGAGGATGGACTAGCGGGGGCTTGAACACCGGGGAGCTGTTTTTT.